The 32 T cell receptor beta chains below were found in one sample sequenced in a study of shared clonotypes between healthy human individuals. Only in-frame clones appear in the TCRdb table, and some are missing; sequencing was by immunoSEQ multiplex PCR. The profile shows under 1,100,000 clones, around 82% of them singletons. The sample comprised memory CD4+ T cells from PBMCs. Regarding subset: CD45RA-negative fraction. The receptor source for this set is a man between 18 and 35 years old in good health. Some clones in this sample may be carry-over from other donors' samples.

This chain joins TRBV18 and TRBJ1-4; D is unclear. V shed 6 bases and J shed 8 bases, with 22 bases lying between them. This CDR3 region has 16 residues. Germline-derived CDR1 and CDR2 are KGHSH and LQKENI. CDR3 loop: CASSMNRVSLWEKLFF. The CDR3 DNA reads TGTGCCAGCTCTATGAACCGGGTCTCCCTATGGGAAAAACTGTTTTTT.

The V gene is TRBV5-1, the J gene TRBJ1-1; D is ambiguous. The germline V gene has CDR1 SGHRS and CDR2 YFSETQ. Trimming took 0 bases from V and 1 from J, leaving 7 bases between them. The CDR3 is 14 residues long. CDR3 nucleotides: TGCGCCAGCAGCTTGGGAACAACGAACACTGAAGCTTTCTTT. This translates into CASSLGTTNTEAFF.

CDR3 nucleotides: TGTGCCAGCTCACCTGTGGGTACCTTTTATGGCTACACCTTC. Translating gives CASSPVGTFYGYTF. V usage is TRBV18 and J usage is TRBJ1-2; D is undetermined. Germline CDR1 and CDR2: KGHSH and LQKENI. V was shortened by 3 bases and J by 5 bases, with 13 bases between the two germline ends. CDR3 length: 14 residues.

The V call is TRBV7-9, the J call TRBJ1-1; 7 bases agree with TRBD1. The V gene end was trimmed by 5 bases and the J gene end by 1 base; junction bases not matched to a gene: 13. Germline V gene sequence: CDR1 SEHNR, CDR2 FQNEAQ (reference sequence). CDR3 length equals 17 residues. The CDR3 here is CASSRSATGRRNTEAFF. The CDR3 DNA reads as TGTGCCAGCAGCCGGTCAGCGACAGGGCGGAGGAACACTGAAGCTTTCTTT.

This rearrangement joins TRBV7-2 to TRBJ2-7; a weak D match, TRBD2 (5 bases). V shed 3 bases and J shed 3 bases, with 9 bases lying between them. CDR1 and CDR2 from the germline V gene are SGHTA and FQGNSA. The CDR3 covers 13 residues. DNA for the CDR3: TGTGCCAGCAGCTTGGAGAGGGTCTACGAGCAGTACTTC. Protein sequence: CASSLERVYEQYF.

The chain uses TRBV2 and TRBJ2-7, with D possibly being TRBD2 (5 bases). Germline CDR1 and CDR2: SNHLY and FYNNEI. CDR3 length: 14 amino acids. Trimming took off 6 bases at V and 0 bases at J, with 12 bases between the two ends. This CDR3 is CASRDSLPSYEQYF. The CDR3 DNA follows: TGTGCCAGCAGGGACTCTCTCCCCTCCTACGAGCAGTACTTC.

Many counts were recorded for this clone. The sample carries other DNA sequences with the same CDR3. The CDR3 DNA sequence: TGTGCCAGCAGTTCCACCGATCAGCCCCAGCATTTT. Translated, it gives CASSSTDQPQHF. The J gene is TRBJ1-5, the V gene TRBV28; D is uncertain. V was pared by 4 bases and J by 5 bases, with 6 bases between. The CDR3 is 12 residues long. Germline V lookup: CDR1 MDHEN, CDR2 SYDVKM.

In this sample, this clone turned up once. The genes are TRBV30 and TRBJ1-6, with D possibly TRBD1 on 6 matching bases. V was cut by 3 bases and J by 6 bases, with 12 bases left in between. The length of the CDR3 is 14 residues. From germline, CDR1 is GTSNPN and CDR2 SVGIG (reference sequence). CDR3 bases: TGTGCCTGGAGGTGGACAGCAATTAATTCACCCCTCCACTTT. Its translation: CAWRWTAINSPLHF.

The V and J genes are TRBV5-4 and TRBJ2-1, with 12 bases lining up with TRBD2. The CDR3 loop spans 17 amino acids. Germline V gene data show CDR1 as SGHNT and CDR2 as YYREEE (reference sequence). V trimming: 4 bases; J trimming: 7 bases; junction bases outside the gene matches: 12. Written as DNA, the CDR3 is TGTGCCAGCAGCCCCGCTAGCGGGAGGGTGGGGGTGAATGAGCAGTTCTTC. It encodes CASSPASGRVGVNEQFF.

The chain links TRBV5-1 to TRBJ2-3, with 7 bases lining up with TRBD2. The CDR3 is 15 amino acids. Germline-derived CDR1 and CDR2 are SGHRS and YFSETQ. The J segment lost 0 bases and the V segment lost 2 bases, leaving 3 bases of the junction unmatched. CDR3 protein: CASSLGLDSTDTQYF. The CDR3 region has the DNA TGCGCCAGCAGCTTAGGACTAGACAGCACAGATACGCAGTATTTT.

This clone was detected a few times. Other DNA sequences in this specimen translate into the identical CDR3. V gene TRBV20-1 combines with J gene TRBJ2-5; D gene ambiguous. Trimming left V 6 bases short and J 3 bases short, with 5 bases between. The germline CDR1 and CDR2 sequences are DFQATT and SNEGSKA (reference sequence). The CDR3 spans 10 residues. CDR3 loop: CSARKETQYF. The DNA for the CDR3 is TGCAGTGCGCGAAAAGAGACCCAGTACTTC.

V and J are TRBV6-1 and TRBJ2-5; D is possibly TRBD2 (6 bases). Between the trimmed V and J ends, which lost 7 bases and 4 bases, there was a span of 13 bases. Germline CDR1 and CDR2: MNHNS and SASEGT. CDR3 length: 13 residues. The CDR3 spells CASTSLARETQYF. The DNA for the CDR3 is TGTGCCAGCACCTCTCTAGCGAGAGAGACCCAGTACTTC.

The J gene is TRBJ2-7, the V gene TRBV7-3; no firm D call. Looked up from germline, CDR1 is SGHTA and CDR2 is FQGTGA. V was shortened by 1 base and J by 3 bases, with 13 bases between the two germline ends. The CDR3 is 15 residues long. CDR3 loop: CASSLMPGSFYEQYF. The CDR3 nucleotides are TGTGCCAGCAGCTTAATGCCAGGATCCTTCTACGAGCAGTACTTC. The variable domain in full, with the rest retrieved from reference TRBV7-3 and TRBJ2-7, is GAGVSQTPSNKVTEKGKYVELRCDPISGHTALYWYRQSLGQGPEFLIYFQGTGAADDSGLPNDRFFAVRPEGSVSTLKIQRTERGDSAVYLCASSLMPGSFYEQYFGPGTRLTVT.

For this clone: Other DNA sequences of this sample code for an identical CDR3. V is TRBV7-9 and J is TRBJ2-5; the D is unclear. The germline V and J ends were trimmed by 4 bases and 1 base, with 10 bases remaining between them. The CDR3 loop spans 14 amino acids. CDR1 and CDR2 from the germline V gene are SEHNR and FQNEAQ (reference sequence). CDR3 bases: TGTGCCAGCAGCTCCCCCCCGGGCCAAGAGACCCAGTACTTC. Translated: CASSSPPGQETQYF. Using reference TRBV7-9 and TRBJ2-5 for the parts outside the CDR3, the full variable domain is DTGVSQNPRHKITKRGQNVTFRCDPISEHNRLYWYRQTLGQGPEFLTYFQNEAQLEKSRLLSDRFSAERPKGSFSTLEIQRTEQGDSAMYLCASSSPPGQETQYFGPGTRLLVL.

Worth noting for this clone: This may come from a read error, since a much larger clone is one base off. The genes are TRBV5-6 and TRBJ2-7; 9 bases fit TRBD1. J was trimmed by 3 bases and V by 7 bases; bases with no gene match: 2. Germline V gene sequence: CDR1 SGHDT, CDR2 YYEEEE. The CDR3 runs 12 residues. DNA for the CDR3: TGTGCCAGCGGGACAGGGAGCTACGAGCAGTACTTC. Translated: CASGTGSYEQYF.

This clone was seen ten or more times. V and J are TRBV11-1 and TRBJ1-1; 10 nucleotides match TRBD1. Germline CDR1 SGHAT, CDR2 FQDESV (reference sequence). The CDR3 is 15 amino acids. The V gene end was trimmed by 1 base and the J gene end by 5 bases; junction bases not matched to a gene: 4. CDR3 sequence reads: CASSLETGGATEAFF. DNA of the CDR3: TGTGCCAGCAGCTTAGAGACAGGGGGCGCGACTGAAGCTTTCTTT. The full variable domain, rest sourced from reference TRBV11-1 and TRBJ1-1, is EAEVAQSPRYKITEKSQAVAFWCDPISGHATLYWYRQILGQGPELLVQFQDESVVDDSQLPKDRFSAERLKGVDSTLKIQPAELGDSAMYLCASSLETGGATEAFFGQGTRLTVV.

This clone was recorded a few times. This sequence joins TRBV7-9 and TRBJ2-2; TRBD1 agrees at 9 bases. V trimming: 0 bases; J trimming: 7 bases; junction bases outside the gene matches: 3. The germline CDR1 and CDR2 sequences are SEHNR and FQNEAQ (reference sequence). The CDR3 has 15 residues. In DNA form, the CDR3 reads TGTGCCAGCAGCTTAGCACAGGGGGCTGGCGGGGAGCTGTTTTTT. This translates into CASSLAQGAGGELFF.

The chain carries TRBV28 and TRBJ2-7; D is ambiguous. The germline gives CDR1 MDHEN, CDR2 SYDVKM. The CDR3 is 11 residues long. The V end lost 3 bases, the J end lost 8 bases, and 8 bases lay between the germline ends. Here the CDR3 DNA reads TGTGCCAGCAGTTTCGTCGGGCAGCAGTACTTC. Translating it yields CASSFVGQQYF.

The J gene is TRBJ2-7, the V gene TRBV5-8; D gene unclear. The CDR3 length is 16 residues. Trimming removed 1 base at V and 6 bases at J, with 20 bases between. Germline CDR1 SGHTS, CDR2 YDEGEE. CDR3 loop: CASSLTREARASEQYF. The CDR3 DNA reads as TGTGCCAGCAGCTTGACACGAGAGGCTAGGGCCTCCGAGCAGTACTTC.

The gene calls are TRBV18 and TRBJ2-1, with D possibly TRBD2 on 6 matching bases. Germline loops: CDR1 KGHSH, CDR2 LQKENI. The V end was cut by 2 bases, the J end by 6 bases, with 8 bases between. The CDR3 totals 13 residues. CDR3 nucleotide sequence: TGTGCCAGCTCACCAACTAGCTTCAATGAGCAGTTCTTC. It encodes CASSPTSFNEQFF.

The chain couples TRBV9 to TRBJ1-1; D is ambiguous. The CDR3 has 14 residues. The V gene lost 4 bases and the J gene lost 3 bases, with 13 bases spanning the gap. Germline V lookup: CDR1 SGDLS, CDR2 YYNGEE. The CDR3 region is CASSPAISDTEAFF. The DNA of the CDR3 is TGTGCCAGCAGCCCTGCGATTTCGGACACTGAAGCTTTCTTT.

V is TRBV18 and J is TRBJ1-5; 7 nucleotides line up with TRBD1. In germline, CDR1 is KGHSH, CDR2 LQKENI. The CDR3 consists of 15 residues. Trimming at V came to 6 bases and at J to 5 bases, leaving 10 bases not matched to a gene. CDR3 protein: CASSLGAGGDQPQHF. CDR3 coding DNA: TGTGCCAGCTCTCTTGGGGCAGGGGGAGATCAGCCCCAGCATTTT. The full variable domain, with the rest looked up from reference TRBV18 and TRBJ1-5, is NAGVMQNPRHLVRRRGQEARLRCSPMKGHSHVYWYRQLPEEGLKFMVYLQKENIIDESGMPKERFSAEFPKEGPSILRIQQVVRGDSAAYFCASSLGAGGDQPQHFGDGTRLSIL.

The chain joins TRBV7-7 to TRBJ2-2; TRBD1 agrees at 7 bases. The CDR3 contains 15 residues. Germline-derived CDR1 and CDR2 are SSHAT and FNYEAQ (reference sequence). Losses at the gene ends were 5 bases for V and 7 bases for J; bases not matched to a gene: 10. The CDR3 DNA reads as TGTGCCAGCAGCCCACAGACAGGGTTCGGCGGGGAGCTGTTTTTT. As protein: CASSPQTGFGGELFF.

This clone was found many times. The chain carries TRBV5-1 and TRBJ2-2, with 10 bases identical to TRBD1. Trimming cost V 5 bases and J 3 bases; bases outside gene matches: 4. The germline V gene has CDR1 SGHRS and CDR2 YFSETQ. The CDR3 has 15 amino acids. The CDR3, as DNA: TGCGCCAGCAGGGCAGGACAGGGGGACACCGGGGAGCTGTTTTTT. Its translation is CASRAGQGDTGELFF.

This clone was detected only once. The rearrangement uses TRBV7-9 and TRBJ1-5, with D maybe TRBD1 (5 bases). This CDR3 region has 19 residues. The V end lost 3 bases, the J end lost 6 bases, and 27 bases lay between the germline ends. The germline V gene encodes CDR1 SEHNR and CDR2 FQNEAQ (reference sequence). The CDR3 nucleotides read TGTGCCAGCAGCTTGGGGCCACCCACTGACACGGTCGTAGGTCAGCCCCAGCATTTT. It is translated as CASSLGPPTDTVVGQPQHF.

The J gene is TRBJ1-2, the V gene TRBV7-2; D uncertain. Trimming removed 2 bases from V and 5 bases from J, with 12 bases in between. This CDR3 region has 14 residues. CDR1 and CDR2 from the germline V gene are SGHTA and FQGNSA. CDR3 coding DNA: TGTGCCAGCAGCTTAAATCCGGACTCGTATGGCTACACCTTC. It codes for CASSLNPDSYGYTF.

This chain joins TRBV27 and TRBJ2-7; weak D call: TRBD2 (6 bases). The CDR3 is 16 residues long. V lost 5 bases and J lost 2, with 19 bases in between. Per the germline V gene, CDR1 is MNHEY and CDR2 is SMNVEV (reference sequence). The CDR3 here is CASSTPAGTEPYEQYF. The CDR3 nucleotides read TGTGCCAGCAGTACGCCCGCCGGGACTGAACCCTACGAGCAGTACTTC.

The V gene is TRBV7-8, the J gene TRBJ2-7; 10 nucleotides match TRBD1. In germline, CDR1 is SGHVS, CDR2 FQNEAQ. V lost 6 bases to trimming and J lost 3 bases; unmatched junction nucleotides: 8. The CDR3 totals 15 residues. The CDR3 reads CASSKDRGPFYEQYF. In DNA form, the CDR3 reads TGTGCCAGCAGTAAAGACAGGGGGCCCTTCTACGAGCAGTACTTC.

The chain couples TRBV7-2 to TRBJ1-1; TRBD1 is a possible D gene (5 bases). The CDR3 contains 14 residues. Germline V CDR1 and CDR2: SGHTA, FQGNSA. Trimming pared 8 bases from V and 5 bases from J, leaving 18 bases between. CDR3 DNA: TGTGCCAGCCTCTCATGGATAGGGGCTACTGAAGCTTTCTTT. This encodes CASLSWIGATEAFF.

This clone turned up a few times. The chain has TRBV6-1 and TRBJ1-2; D unresolved. The CDR3 is 11 amino acids. Germline V gene data show CDR1 as MNHNS and CDR2 as SASEGT. Trimming took off 5 bases at V and 5 bases at J, with 6 bases between the two ends. CDR3 region: CASSNGYGYTF. CDR3 nucleotides: TGTGCCAGCAGTAACGGTTATGGCTACACCTTC.

This sequence joins TRBV6-1 and TRBJ2-2, with 9 bases fitting TRBD2. With 7 bases clipped from V and 3 bases from J, the junction kept 3 bases outside the gene matches. CDR3 length: 14 amino acids. Germline CDR1 and CDR2: MNHNS and SASEGT. CDR3 DNA: TGTGCCAGCACCTTAGCGGGAGACACCGGGGAGCTGTTTTTT. Encoded protein: CASTLAGDTGELFF.

The J gene is TRBJ2-7, the V gene TRBV14; 14 bases agree with TRBD2. After removal of 3 bases from V and 2 bases from J, the junction contained 18 bases not matched to a gene. This CDR3 spans 21 amino acids. In germline, CDR1 is SGHDN, CDR2 FVKESK. The DNA for the CDR3 is TGTGCCAGCAGCCATAAGGTGGCTGTTAAGGGACTAGCGGGAGAAACCTACGAGCAGTACTTC. Residues: CASSHKVAVKGLAGETYEQYF.